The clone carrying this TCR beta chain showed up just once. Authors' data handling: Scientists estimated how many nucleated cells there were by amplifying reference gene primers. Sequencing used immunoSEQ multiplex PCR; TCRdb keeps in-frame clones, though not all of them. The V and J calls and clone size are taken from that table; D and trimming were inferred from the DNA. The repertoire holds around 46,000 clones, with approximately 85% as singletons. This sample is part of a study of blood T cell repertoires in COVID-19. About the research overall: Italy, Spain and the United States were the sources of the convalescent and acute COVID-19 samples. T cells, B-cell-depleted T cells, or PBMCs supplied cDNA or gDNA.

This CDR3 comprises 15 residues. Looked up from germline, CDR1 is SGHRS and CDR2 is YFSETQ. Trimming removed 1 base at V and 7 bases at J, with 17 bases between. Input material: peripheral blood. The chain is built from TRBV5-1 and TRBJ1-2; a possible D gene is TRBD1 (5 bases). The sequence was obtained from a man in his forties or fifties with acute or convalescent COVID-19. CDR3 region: CASSLRDRGEAGYTF. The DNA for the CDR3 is TGCGCCAGCAGCTTGCGAGACAGAGGTGAAGCTGGCTACACCTTC.